Listed below are T cell receptor beta chains from one sample, sequenced in a study of CD8 T cells in ankylosing spondylitis. TCRdb fed the 5' RACE reads into MiXCR, producing one record per CDR3 protein. Among fewer than 200,000 distinct CDR3 sequences, over 15% were seen once, and the ten largest hold about 4.3%. Sequenced sample: blood, either unsorted or a sorted T cell fraction (not recorded which). These receptors were collected from a male donor aged 10 to 35 with ankylosing spondylitis or in good health (not recorded which). CDR3s include the opening cysteine and the closing phenylalanine or tryptophan.

V	J	CDR3
TRBV12-3/TRBV12-4	TRBJ2-7	CASSLAGGLSYEQYF
TRBV2	TRBJ2-3	CASSERSSTDTQYF
TRBV28	TRBJ2-7	CASSRALIRTSGIFTHEQYF
TRBV27	TRBJ2-3	CASSEQGQLLYF
TRBV5-1	TRBJ2-6	CASSLGQFSGANVLTF
TRBV6-1	TRBJ2-5	CASRSGQGGEETQYF
TRBV7-3	TRBJ2-2	CASSSEAGELFF
TRBV20-1	TRBJ2-1	CSASLGLAGTHYNEQFF
TRBV12-3/TRBV12-4	TRBJ2-5	CASKWGERLAGGPTETQYF
TRBV3-1	TRBJ1-2	CASSLRTANYGYTF
TRBV12-3/TRBV12-4	TRBJ2-1	CASSLPPQDEQFF
TRBV6-2/TRBV6-3	TRBJ2-2	CASSRRPLRNTGELFF
TRBV7-6	TRBJ1-2	CASSLGQEGVGGYTF
TRBV29-1	TRBJ2-2	CSVDSAGGRGRTGELFF
TRBV7-9	TRBJ2-1	CASRSLDRPAGPLNEQFF
TRBV12-3/TRBV12-4	TRBJ2-3	CASSLRTSGGQGTQYF
TRBV3-1	TRBJ1-1	CASSQGVRGNTEAFF
TRBV12-3/TRBV12-4	TRBJ2-1	CASSPPGPNNEQFF
TRBV7-2	TRBJ2-2	CASSLGLASGELFF
TRBV29-1	TRBJ2-2	CSVGAGLNTGELFF
TRBV12-3/TRBV12-4	TRBJ2-1	CASRLAGASYNEQFF
TRBV12-3/TRBV12-4	TRBJ1-5	CASSRDGSNQPQHF
TRBV29-1	TRBJ2-7	CSAVSGVYEQYF
TRBV7-9	TRBJ2-3	CASSLGDRGPTDTQYF
TRBV28	TRBJ2-3	CASSLSLSDTQYF
TRBV12-3/TRBV12-4	TRBJ1-1	CASSWTGNTEAFF
TRBV15	TRBJ2-5	CATSRVTTRVRETQYF
TRBV6-2/TRBV6-3	TRBJ2-3	CASSSGTGGTDTQYF
TRBV20-1	TRBJ2-7	CSARGTSGIYEQYF
TRBV12-3/TRBV12-4	TRBJ2-3	CASSSGTSGKDTQYF
TRBV10-3	TRBJ1-1	CAISETAAEAFF
TRBV29-1	TRBJ2-3	CSASAGVTDTQYF
TRBV20-1	TRBJ1-6	CSARVSRDRSNSPLHF
TRBV5-6	TRBJ2-4	CASSFRGSGMVAKNIQYF
TRBV11-2	TRBJ2-1	CASSFRGRYNEQFF
TRBV6-2/TRBV6-3	TRBJ1-1	CASLETGEAFF
TRBV4-3	TRBJ2-4	CASSQAGTDVNIQYF
TRBV6-2/TRBV6-3	TRBJ2-1	CASSYVIVGDEQFF
TRBV11-2	TRBJ2-2	CASSPRTSGSILAGELFF
TRBV7-8	TRBJ2-1	CASSYRGSYNEQFF
TRBV5-6	TRBJ1-1	CASSPPGQKNTEAFF
TRBV7-6	TRBJ2-1	CASSLRTSASSYNEQFF
TRBV5-6	TRBJ2-3	CASRLTTTDTQYF
TRBV19	TRBJ2-1	CASSIAGTSKASYNEQFF
TRBV20-1	TRBJ2-2	CSASYLPTGELFF
TRBV27	TRBJ1-5	CASRDWGANQPQHF